This TCR beta chain originates from a study of T cell repertoires in cytomegalovirus infection. Whole-study findings and limits: HLA-C-restricted CMV-specific TCR beta clonotypes prevailed in the ex vivo response.

In TCRdb, the reads were re-called with MiXCR into one record per CDR3 protein. This repertoire shows 250,000 to 350,000 distinct CDR3 sequences, roughly 25% found once; its top ten account for approximately 15%. V was pared by 3 bases and J by 6 bases, with 15 bases between. This CDR3 is 15 amino acids long. Germline CDR1 reads ENHRY; CDR2 reads SYGVKD. This clonotype was detected a few times. Its antigen is not known. This rearrangement joins TRBV10-3 to TRBJ2-1; maybe TRBD2 (5 bases). This TCR was sampled from a human donor in good health (CMV status not recorded). Some clones in this sample may be carry-over from other donors' samples. The sample taken for sequencing was PBMCs. The CDR3 sequence: CAISERSGSINEQFF. CDR3 DNA: TGTGCCATCAGTGAAAGGAGCGGTAGCATCAATGAGCAGTTCTTC.